The next 26 T cell receptor beta chains were all read from a single sample in a study of T cells in Graves' hyperthyroidism and ophthalmopathy. TCR beta CDR3 region amplification was performed from RNA transcripts. In the first-round RT-PCR of the TCR CDR3, the HTBI primer set was used. TCRdb passed the multiplex PCR reads through MiXCR, listing each CDR3 protein once. Found here are around 350,000 distinct CDR3 sequences, roughly 15% of them singletons; the top ten hold roughly 19%. Sequences were obtained from blood. The source is a woman aged 55-70 years with Graves' ophthalmopathy.

This clonotype was seen a few times. This may come from a read error, since a much larger clone is one base off. This chain joins TRBV20-1 and TRBJ2-7, with D possibly matching TRBD2 (7 bases). Trimming cost V 5 bases and J 6 bases, with 11 bases left between them. From germline, CDR1 is DFQATT and CDR2 SNEGSKA (reference sequence). This CDR3 contains 11 residues. The DNA for the CDR3 is TGCAGTGCTGGGAGGGGGGCCGAGCAGTACTTC. This translates into CSAGRGAEQYF.

This clonotype was counted ten times or more. The chain is built from TRBV29-1 and TRBJ2-7; 8 nucleotides align to TRBD1. Trimming removed 6 bases from V and 4 bases from J; junction bases left unmatched: 5. CDR3 length equals 12 residues. Germline V gene sequence: CDR1 SQVTM, CDR2 ANQGSEA. As DNA, the CDR3 is TGCAGCGTAACCGACAGGGGTTACGAGCAGTACTTC. The encoded protein is CSVTDRGYEQYF.

This clonotype was observed at least ten times. The chain employs TRBV30 and TRBJ2-5; TRBD2 aligns across 13 bases. V shed 8 bases, J shed 4 bases, and the junction held 10 bases outside the gene matches. This CDR3 contains 15 residues. The germline V gene has CDR1 GTSNPN and CDR2 SVGIG (reference sequence). For the CDR3, the DNA is TGTGCCGGGACTAGCGGGGTGGGGGTACGAGAGACCCAGTACTTC. Its protein product is CAGTSGVGVRETQYF.

This clonotype was seen a few times. The rearrangement uses TRBV5-1 and TRBJ2-7; maybe TRBD2 (7 bases). Germline loops: CDR1 SGHRS, CDR2 YFSETQ. There are 15 residues in the CDR3. The ends were cut back, 7 bases at V and 5 bases at J, with 22 bases in the middle. The CDR3 reads CASSRREGVFHEQYF. In nucleotides, the CDR3 is TGCGCCAGCTCAAGAAGGGAGGGGGTTTTCCACGAGCAGTACTTC.

This chain joins TRBV6-1 and TRBJ2-7; 7 positions match TRBD2. V was pared by 2 bases and J by 1 base, with 5 bases of the junction left unmatched. CDR1 and CDR2 from the germline V gene are MNHNS and SASEGT. This CDR3 spans 15 amino acids. The CDR3 region is CASSEPLAVSYEQYF. CDR3 nucleotide sequence: TGTGCCAGCAGTGAACCCCTAGCGGTGTCCTACGAGCAGTACTTC.

In regard to this clonotype: A much larger clone is a single base away; this may be a read error. The chain joins TRBV28 to TRBJ1-2; D gene uncertain. The CDR3 has 12 amino acids. Between the trimmed V and J ends, which lost 5 bases and 7 bases, there was a span of 11 bases. CDR1 is MDHEN, CDR2 SYDVKM, per germline. The CDR3 region is CASSMTDCGYTF. CDR3 nucleotides: TGTGCCAGCAGTATGACGGATTGTGGCTACACCTTC.

Ten or more counts support this clonotype. The rearrangement uses TRBV29-1 and TRBJ2-5; D not certain. Per germline, CDR1 SQVTM and CDR2 ANQGSEA. Trimming cost V 4 bases and J 5 bases, with 8 bases left between them. This CDR3 has 11 residues. The CDR3 reads CSVGQVETQYF. As DNA, the CDR3 is TGCAGCGTTGGTCAGGTGGAGACCCAGTACTTC.

This chain joins TRBV27 and TRBJ1-1; D possibly corresponds to TRBD1 (5 bases). The germline CDR1 and CDR2 sequences are MNHEY and SMNVEV (reference sequence). The length of the CDR3 is 19 residues. Trimming removed 3 bases from V and 2 bases from J, with 25 bases in between. CDR3 sequence: CASSFYPPGTPGGNTEAFF. The CDR3 bases are TGTGCCAGCAGTTTCTACCCCCCCGGGACTCCGGGGGGAAACACTGAAGCTTTCTTT.

Ten or more counts support this clonotype. The chain carries TRBV7-2 and TRBJ1-1; D unclear. Germline loops: CDR1 SGHTA, CDR2 FQGNSA. The ends were cut back, 0 bases at V and 7 bases at J, with 21 bases in the middle. The CDR3 covers 17 residues. DNA of the CDR3: TGTGCCAGCAGCTTAGCGGTGAGGGCGGGTGGGGAGAATGAAGCTTTCTTT. This translates into CASSLAVRAGGENEAFF.

This clonotype was recorded many times. V is TRBV7-2 and J is TRBJ2-5; 12 nucleotides align to TRBD2. The CDR3 sequence is 15 residues long. The germline V gene encodes CDR1 SGHTA and CDR2 FQGNSA. The V and J ends lost 5 bases and 4 bases, in that order; junction bases with no gene match: 5. The CDR3 DNA is TGTGCCAGCAGCGGCAGACTAGCGGGAGCAGAGACCCAGTACTTC. Its protein is CASSGRLAGAETQYF.

The chain is built from TRBV12-3 or TRBV12-4 and TRBJ1-4; no clear D. There are 14 residues in the CDR3. The V end was cut by 6 bases, the J end by 6 bases, with 14 bases between. The CDR3 loop reads CASSPGSVDEKLFF. The CDR3 region has the DNA TGTGCCAGCAGCCCTGGGTCAGTTGATGAAAAACTGTTTTTT.

Ten or more counts support this clonotype. This chain uses TRBV11-2 with TRBJ1-5, with D perhaps matching TRBD1 (6 bases). V shed 5 bases and J shed 7 bases, with 18 bases lying between them. The CDR3 contains 15 residues. The germline V gene has CDR1 SGHAT and CDR2 FQNNGV. CDR3 sequence reads: CASSHRVGEGQPQHF. CDR3 DNA: TGTGCCAGCAGCCACAGGGTTGGAGAGGGGCAGCCCCAGCATTTT.

The table lists this clonotype with a few counts. The V and J genes are TRBV12-5 and TRBJ2-7, with 7 bases fitting TRBD2. The trim removed 1 base at V and 5 bases at J, leaving 5 bases unmatched. Germline V gene data show CDR1 as LGHNT and CDR2 as FRNRAP. This CDR3 contains 14 residues. Here the CDR3 DNA reads TGTGCTAGTGGTTTGGGCGGGAGAATGAACGAGCAGTACTTC. Amino acids: CASGLGGRMNEQYF.

This clonotype was seen repeatedly, ten times or more. Relative to the germline gene, one junction end is altered; a read error may explain this. The chain carries TRBV7-2 and TRBJ2-7; 8 bases map to TRBD1. Germline lookup yields CDR1 SGHTA and CDR2 FQGNSA. The CDR3 is made up of 14 amino acids. This CDR3 is CASSLGVGRDRIHF. CDR3 DNA sequence: TGTGCCAGCAGCTTAGGGGTTGGCCGGGACAGGATCCACTTC.

In its sample, this clonotype was seen many times. This sequence joins TRBV28 and TRBJ2-7, with 8 bases lining up with TRBD1. Germline values: CDR1 MDHEN, CDR2 SYDVKM. The V and J ends lost 5 bases and 7 bases, in that order; junction bases with no gene match: 10. This CDR3 spans 14 amino acids. The DNA of the CDR3 is TGTGCCAGCAGTCCAGGGGGCGCACTTTTGGAGCAGTACTTC. Its translation is CASSPGGALLEQYF.

This clonotype was detected many times. The chain combines TRBV2 with TRBJ2-4; D tentatively reads TRBD1 or TRBD2 (7 bases each). The length of the CDR3 is 13 residues. Germline V gene data show CDR1 as SNHLY and CDR2 as FYNNEI. V dropped 7 bases and J dropped 7 bases, with 14 bases sitting between them. The CDR3 region has the DNA TGTGCCAGCATTGACAGGGAGGGGAACATTCAGTACTTC. Its translation is CASIDREGNIQYF.

This clonotype has a handful of counts. The J gene is TRBJ1-5, the V gene TRBV24-1; no definite D call. The CDR3 contains 12 residues. From germline, CDR1 is KGHDR and CDR2 SFDVKD. V was clipped by 3 bases and J by 7 bases, with 6 bases between them. Here the CDR3 DNA reads TGTGCCACCAGTGATGAAGGGCAGCCCCAGCATTTT. It codes for CATSDEGQPQHF.

This clonotype was seen repeatedly, ten times or more. The chain has TRBV15 and TRBJ2-3; 10 bases are shared with TRBD1. Germline CDR1 and CDR2: LNHNV and YYDKDF (reference sequence). V trimming: 5 bases; J trimming: 5 bases; junction bases outside the gene matches: 7. The CDR3 length is 15 residues. The DNA of the CDR3 is TGTGCCACCAGCCCACGGGGACAGGGGTTAGATACGCAGTATTTT. This sequence encodes CATSPRGQGLDTQYF.

The rearrangement links TRBV3-1 to TRBJ2-7, with D tentatively TRBD2 (6 bases). Looked up from germline, CDR1 is LGHDT and CDR2 is YNNKEL (reference sequence). Deletions cut 3 bases from V and 0 bases from J, with 18 bases between. The CDR3 sequence is 17 residues long. The CDR3 DNA sequence: TGTGCCAGCAGCCATTCGCCGACTAGTCTGAGCTCCTACGAGCAGTACTTC. Its protein is CASSHSPTSLSSYEQYF.

This clonotype was seen repeatedly, ten times or more. The chain links TRBV5-1 to TRBJ2-1; unclear D gene. The V and J ends lost 2 bases and 4 bases respectively, with 10 bases between them. Germline loops: CDR1 SGHRS, CDR2 YFSETQ. The CDR3 spans 14 residues. The chain's CDR3 is CASSFTRPYNEQFF. Written as DNA, the CDR3 is TGCGCCAGCAGCTTTACCCGACCGTACAATGAGCAGTTCTTC.

This clonotype was observed at least ten times. V and J are TRBV2 and TRBJ2-3, with D possibly TRBD2 on 5 matching bases. The CDR3 spans 13 residues. The germline V and J ends were trimmed by 6 bases and 6 bases, with 13 bases remaining between them. Germline V gene data show CDR1 as SNHLY and CDR2 as FYNNEI. The CDR3 spells CASSGRERDTQYF. For the CDR3, the DNA is TGTGCCAGCAGCGGACGGGAACGTGATACGCAGTATTTT.

This clonotype was recorded at least ten times. The V gene is TRBV11-2, the J gene TRBJ2-4, with TRBD2 identical over 8 bases. Germline assignment: CDR1 SGHAT and CDR2 FQNNGV. V lost 5 bases, J lost 2 bases, and 5 bases stayed unmatched. The CDR3 spans 15 residues. The CDR3 nucleotides are TGTGCCAGCAGCACTCGGGGGGGTTCCAAAAACATTCAGTACTTC. Protein: CASSTRGGSKNIQYF.

This clonotype showed up many times. This chain connects TRBV24-1 to TRBJ2-7, with no clear D. Germline loops: CDR1 KGHDR, CDR2 SFDVKD. The CDR3 contains 13 residues. The V end was cut by 4 bases, the J end by 1 base, with 7 bases between. As DNA, the CDR3 is TGTGCCACCAGTGACTCTGTGTCCTACGAGCAGTACTTC. It codes for CATSDSVSYEQYF.

This clonotype was seen repeatedly, ten times or more. This chain links TRBV5-1 with TRBJ2-7, with 11 bases identical to TRBD2. V lost 7 bases and J lost 7; bases outside the gene matches: 13. The germline V gene encodes CDR1 SGHRS and CDR2 YFSETQ. The CDR3 contains 15 residues. The CDR3 loop reads CASRPGVGLAEEQYF. CDR3 DNA: TGCGCCAGCCGACCGGGTGTGGGACTAGCGGAAGAGCAGTACTTC.

This clonotype has only a few counts. This may stem from a read error, because a much larger clone lies one nucleotide away. The chain joins TRBV11-2 to TRBJ2-1, with D maybe TRBD2 (6 bases). V dropped 5 bases and J dropped 2 bases, with 16 bases sitting between them. Germline lookup yields CDR1 SGHAT and CDR2 FQNNGV. This CDR3 contains 16 residues. Written as DNA, the CDR3 is TGTGCCAGCAGCCCACTAAGCGGGTCCCCCTACAATGAGCAGTTCTTC. Translating it yields CASSPLSGSPYNEQFF.

In the case of this clonotype: A single base separates this from a much larger clone, so it may be a read error. The chain combines TRBV6-5 with TRBJ2-7, with a weak D call TRBD1 (6 bases). Germline loops: CDR1 MNHEY, CDR2 SVGAGI. There are 15 residues in the CDR3. The CDR3 coding sequence is TGTGCCAGCAGTTACTCGAACAGGGTTTCCTACGAGCGGTACTTC. Its translation is CASSYSNRVSYERYF.